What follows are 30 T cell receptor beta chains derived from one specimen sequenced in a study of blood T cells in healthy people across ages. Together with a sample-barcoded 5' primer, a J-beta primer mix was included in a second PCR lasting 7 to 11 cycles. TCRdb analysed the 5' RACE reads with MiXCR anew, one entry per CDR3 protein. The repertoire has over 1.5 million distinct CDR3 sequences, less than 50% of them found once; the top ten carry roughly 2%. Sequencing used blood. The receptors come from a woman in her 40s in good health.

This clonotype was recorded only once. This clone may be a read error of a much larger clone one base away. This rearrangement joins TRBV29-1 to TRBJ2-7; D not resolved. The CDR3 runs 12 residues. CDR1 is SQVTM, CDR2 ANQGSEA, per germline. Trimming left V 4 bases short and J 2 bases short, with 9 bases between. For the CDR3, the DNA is TGCAGCGTTGCGGCCGGAACCTACGAGCAGTACTTC. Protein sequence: CSVAAGTYEQYF.

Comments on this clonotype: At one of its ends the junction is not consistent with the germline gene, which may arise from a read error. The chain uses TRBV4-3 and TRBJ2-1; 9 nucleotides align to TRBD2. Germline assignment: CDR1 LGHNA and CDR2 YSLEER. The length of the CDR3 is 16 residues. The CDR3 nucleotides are TGCGTCAGCAGCCAGGCAGCGGGGGGCTCCTACAATGAGCAGTTCTTC. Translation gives CVSSQAAGGSYNEQFF.

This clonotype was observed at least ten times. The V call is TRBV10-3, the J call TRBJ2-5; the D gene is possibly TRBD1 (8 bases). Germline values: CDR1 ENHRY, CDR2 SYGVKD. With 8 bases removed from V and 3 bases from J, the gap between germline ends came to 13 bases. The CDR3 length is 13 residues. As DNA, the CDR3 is TGTGCCATCGGACAGGGACTAAAAGAGACCCAGTACTTC. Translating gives CAIGQGLKETQYF.

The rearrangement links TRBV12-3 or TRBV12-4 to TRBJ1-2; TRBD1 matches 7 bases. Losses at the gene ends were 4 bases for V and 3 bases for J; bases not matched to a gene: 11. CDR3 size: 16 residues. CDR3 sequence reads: CASSSGRHRGDYGYTF. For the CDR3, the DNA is TGTGCCAGCAGTTCGGGCAGACACAGGGGAGACTATGGCTACACCTTC.

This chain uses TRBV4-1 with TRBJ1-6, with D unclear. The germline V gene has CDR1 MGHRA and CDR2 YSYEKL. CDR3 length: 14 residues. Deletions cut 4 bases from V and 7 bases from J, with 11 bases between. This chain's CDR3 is CASSRDLENSPLHF. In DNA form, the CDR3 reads TGCGCCAGCAGCCGGGATTTGGAAAATTCACCCCTCCACTTT.

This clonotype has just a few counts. CDR3 in DNA: TGTGCCAGCAGTGAGTGGGATAATTCACCCCTCCACTTT. It yields the protein CASSEWDNSPLHF. J is TRBJ1-6 and V is TRBV2, with D unresolved. Germline loops: CDR1 SNHLY, CDR2 FYNNEI. The CDR3 covers 13 residues. V was pared by 3 bases and J by 5 bases, with 5 bases between.

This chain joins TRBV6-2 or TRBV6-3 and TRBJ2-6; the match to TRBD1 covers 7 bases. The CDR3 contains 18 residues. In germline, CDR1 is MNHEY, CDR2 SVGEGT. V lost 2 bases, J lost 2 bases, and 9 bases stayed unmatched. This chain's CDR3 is CASSYRTGQRPGANVLTF. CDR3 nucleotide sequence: TGTGCCAGCAGTTACCGGACAGGTCAGAGGCCTGGGGCCAACGTCCTGACTTTC.

Here the CDR3 DNA reads TGTGCCAGCAGCGGACCCGACAGGGGCGGCATTCAGTACTTC. It is translated as CASSGPDRGGIQYF. The chain combines TRBV7-9 with TRBJ2-4; 8 bases match TRBD1. After removal of 5 bases from V and 9 bases from J, the junction contained 9 bases not matched to a gene. Germline V gene data show CDR1 as SEHNR and CDR2 as FQNEAQ (reference sequence). The CDR3 is 14 residues long.

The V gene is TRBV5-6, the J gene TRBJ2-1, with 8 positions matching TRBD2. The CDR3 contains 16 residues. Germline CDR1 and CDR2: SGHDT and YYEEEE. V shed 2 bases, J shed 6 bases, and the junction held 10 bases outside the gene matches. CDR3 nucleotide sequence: TGTGCCAGCAGCTTAGGCGGGGGGCTACTGTTCAATGAGCAGTTCTTC. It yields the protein CASSLGGGLLFNEQFF.

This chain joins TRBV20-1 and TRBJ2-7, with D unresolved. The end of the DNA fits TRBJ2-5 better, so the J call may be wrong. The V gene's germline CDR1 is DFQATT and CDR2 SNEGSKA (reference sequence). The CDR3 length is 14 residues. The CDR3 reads CSARVVVGQETQYF. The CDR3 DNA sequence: TGCAGTGCTAGAGTGGTGGTTGGGCAGGAGACCCAGTACTTC.

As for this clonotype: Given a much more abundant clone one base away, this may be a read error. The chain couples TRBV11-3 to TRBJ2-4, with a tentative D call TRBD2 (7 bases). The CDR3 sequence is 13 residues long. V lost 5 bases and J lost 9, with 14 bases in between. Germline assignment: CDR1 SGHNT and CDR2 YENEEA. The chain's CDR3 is CASSVAGASIQYF. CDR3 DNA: TGTGCCAGCAGCGTTGCGGGGGCAAGCATTCAGTACTTC.

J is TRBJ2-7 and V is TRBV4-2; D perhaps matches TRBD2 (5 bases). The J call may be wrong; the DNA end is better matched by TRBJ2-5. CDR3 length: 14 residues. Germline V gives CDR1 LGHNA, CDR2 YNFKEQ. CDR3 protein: CASSQDTSFETQYF. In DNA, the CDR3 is TGTGCCAGCAGCCAAGATACTAGTTTCGAGACCCAGTACTTC.

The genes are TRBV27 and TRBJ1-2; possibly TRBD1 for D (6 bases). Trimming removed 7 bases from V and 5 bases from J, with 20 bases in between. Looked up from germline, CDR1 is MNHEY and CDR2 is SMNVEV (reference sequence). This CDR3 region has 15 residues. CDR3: CASTTTPGGIYGYTF. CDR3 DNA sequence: TGTGCCAGCACCACAACCCCCGGGGGCATATATGGCTACACCTTC.

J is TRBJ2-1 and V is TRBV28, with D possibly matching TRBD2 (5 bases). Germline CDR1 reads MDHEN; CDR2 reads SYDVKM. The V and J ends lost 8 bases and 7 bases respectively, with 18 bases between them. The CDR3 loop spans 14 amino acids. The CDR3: CASVWAGGPNEQFF. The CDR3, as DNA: TGTGCCAGCGTGTGGGCAGGCGGGCCTAATGAGCAGTTCTTC.

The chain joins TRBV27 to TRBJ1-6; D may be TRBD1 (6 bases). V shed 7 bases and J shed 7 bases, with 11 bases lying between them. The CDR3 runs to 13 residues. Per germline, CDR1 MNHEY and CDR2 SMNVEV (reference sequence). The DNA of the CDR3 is TGTGCCAGCATGAGGGGGGACAATTCACCCCTCCACTTT. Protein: CASMRGDNSPLHF.

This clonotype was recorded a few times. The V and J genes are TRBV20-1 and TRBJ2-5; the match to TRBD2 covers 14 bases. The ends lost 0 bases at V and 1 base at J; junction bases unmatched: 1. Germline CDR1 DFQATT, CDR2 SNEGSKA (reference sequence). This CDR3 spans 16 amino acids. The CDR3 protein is CSARDGTSGGQETQYF. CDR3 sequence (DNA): TGCAGTGCTAGAGATGGGACTAGCGGGGGCCAAGAGACCCAGTACTTC.

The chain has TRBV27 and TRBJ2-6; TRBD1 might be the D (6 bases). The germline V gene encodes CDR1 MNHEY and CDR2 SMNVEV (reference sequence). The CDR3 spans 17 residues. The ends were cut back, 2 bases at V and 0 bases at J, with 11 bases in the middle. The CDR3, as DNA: TGTGCCAGCAGTTTAAGGACAGTAAGCTCTGGGGCCAACGTCCTGACTTTC. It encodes CASSLRTVSSGANVLTF.

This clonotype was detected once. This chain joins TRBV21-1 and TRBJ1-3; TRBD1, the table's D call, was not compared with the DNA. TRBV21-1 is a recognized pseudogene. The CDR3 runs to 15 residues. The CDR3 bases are TGTGCCAGCAGCAGACCCTGGGCAGGGATGTTCACCATATATTTT. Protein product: CASSRPWAGMFTIYF.

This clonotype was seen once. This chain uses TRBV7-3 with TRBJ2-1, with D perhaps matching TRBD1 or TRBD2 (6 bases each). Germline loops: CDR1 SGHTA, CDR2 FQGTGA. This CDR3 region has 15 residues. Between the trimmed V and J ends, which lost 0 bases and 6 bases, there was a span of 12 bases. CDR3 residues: CASSLTTGALNEQFF. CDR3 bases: TGTGCCAGCAGCTTAACGACGGGGGCCCTCAATGAGCAGTTCTTC.

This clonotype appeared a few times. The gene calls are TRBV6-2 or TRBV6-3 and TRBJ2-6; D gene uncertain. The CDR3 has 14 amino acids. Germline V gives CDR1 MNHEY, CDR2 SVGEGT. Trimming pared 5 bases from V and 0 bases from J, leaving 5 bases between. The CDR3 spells CASSIPSGANVLTF. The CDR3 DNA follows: TGTGCCAGCAGTATTCCCTCTGGGGCCAACGTCCTGACTTTC.

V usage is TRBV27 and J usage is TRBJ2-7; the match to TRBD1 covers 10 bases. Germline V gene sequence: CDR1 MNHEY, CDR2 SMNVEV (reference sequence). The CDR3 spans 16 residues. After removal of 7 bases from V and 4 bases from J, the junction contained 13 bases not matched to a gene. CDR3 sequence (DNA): TGTGCCAGCACCTCTTATGGGGGACAGGGGCGGTACGAGCAGTACTTC. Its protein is CASTSYGGQGRYEQYF.

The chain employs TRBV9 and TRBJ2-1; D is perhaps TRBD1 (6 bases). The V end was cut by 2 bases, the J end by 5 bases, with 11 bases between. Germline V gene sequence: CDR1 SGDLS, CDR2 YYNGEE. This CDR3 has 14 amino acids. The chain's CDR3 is CASSVRQADNEQFF. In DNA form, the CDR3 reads TGTGCCAGCAGCGTCAGACAGGCCGACAATGAGCAGTTCTTC.

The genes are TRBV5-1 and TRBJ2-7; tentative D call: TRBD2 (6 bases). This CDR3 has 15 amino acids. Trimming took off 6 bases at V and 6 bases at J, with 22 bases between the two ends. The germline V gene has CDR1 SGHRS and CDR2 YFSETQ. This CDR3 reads CASNPEGPAGGEQYF. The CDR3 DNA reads TGCGCCAGCAATCCAGAGGGCCCAGCCGGGGGCGAGCAGTACTTC.

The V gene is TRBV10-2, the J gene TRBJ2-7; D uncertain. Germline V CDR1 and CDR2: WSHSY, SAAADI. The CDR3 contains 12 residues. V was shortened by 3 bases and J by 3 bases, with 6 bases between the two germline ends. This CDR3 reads CASSDGLYEQYF. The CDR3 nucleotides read TGCGCCAGCAGTGACGGCCTCTACGAGCAGTACTTC.

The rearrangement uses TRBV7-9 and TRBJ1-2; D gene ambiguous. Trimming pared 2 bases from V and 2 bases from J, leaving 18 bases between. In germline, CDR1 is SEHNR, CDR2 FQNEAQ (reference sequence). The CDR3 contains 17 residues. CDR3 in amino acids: CASSLRDGSLRNYGYTF. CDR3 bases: TGTGCCAGCAGCTTACGCGACGGCTCCCTGAGGAACTATGGCTACACCTTC.

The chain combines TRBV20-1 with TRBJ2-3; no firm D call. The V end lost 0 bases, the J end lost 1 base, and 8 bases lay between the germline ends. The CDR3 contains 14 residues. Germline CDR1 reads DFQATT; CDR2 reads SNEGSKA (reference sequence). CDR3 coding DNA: TGCAGTGCTAGAGACCCGATGGGCACAGATACGCAGTATTTT. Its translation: CSARDPMGTDTQYF.

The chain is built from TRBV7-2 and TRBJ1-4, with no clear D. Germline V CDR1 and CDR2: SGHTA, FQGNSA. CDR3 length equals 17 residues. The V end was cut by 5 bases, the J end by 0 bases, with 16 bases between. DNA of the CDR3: TGTGCCAGCAGCCCCCACGATTTACACGCAACTAATGAAAAACTGTTTTTT. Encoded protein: CASSPHDLHATNEKLFF.

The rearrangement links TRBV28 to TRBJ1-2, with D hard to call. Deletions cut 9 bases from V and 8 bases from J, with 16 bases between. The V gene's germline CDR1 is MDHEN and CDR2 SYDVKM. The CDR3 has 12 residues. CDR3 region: CASHSVGVGYTF. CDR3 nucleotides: TGTGCCAGTCATTCGGTGGGAGTGGGCTACACCTTC.

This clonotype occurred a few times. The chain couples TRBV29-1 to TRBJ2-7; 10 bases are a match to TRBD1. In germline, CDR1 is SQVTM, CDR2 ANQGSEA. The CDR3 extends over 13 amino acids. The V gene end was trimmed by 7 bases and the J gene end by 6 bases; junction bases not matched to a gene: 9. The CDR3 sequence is CSGTGQGTGEQYF. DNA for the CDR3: TGCAGCGGTACGGGACAGGGGACCGGCGAGCAGTACTTC.

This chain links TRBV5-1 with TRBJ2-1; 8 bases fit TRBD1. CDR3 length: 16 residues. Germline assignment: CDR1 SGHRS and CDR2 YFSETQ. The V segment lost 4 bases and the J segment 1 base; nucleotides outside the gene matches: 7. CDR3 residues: CASSKGTGRSYNEQFF. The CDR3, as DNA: TGCGCCAGCAGCAAAGGGACAGGCCGTTCCTACAATGAGCAGTTCTTC.